The following is a TCR beta chain sequence with its context. The data were produced by immunoSEQ multiplex PCR, yet TCRdb's version contains in-frame clones alone and is incomplete. This sample yields 40,000 or so clones, of which roughly 92% are seen a single time; over 15% belongs to the top ten. The record originates from a study of a mutant IDH1 vaccine in newly diagnosed glioma. The ends lost 5 bases at V and 3 bases at J; junction bases unmatched: 4. The CDR3 spans 13 residues. CDR1 is SQVTM and CDR2 is ANQGSEA in the germline V gene. Documented time point: baseline, week 1 (first vaccination visit). Treatment indicated: pre-vaccination baseline after standard-of-care therapy.

Source: PBMCs, taken from a glioma patient treated with radiotherapy, temozolomide or both. The chain combines TRBV29-1 with TRBJ1-1, with 9 nucleotides matching TRBD1. This TCR came from a young man with glioma. In nucleotides, the CDR3 is TGCAGCGTTCGACAGGGGGATTACACTGAAGCTTTCTTT. Protein: CSVRQGDYTEAFF. The full variable domain, rest sourced from reference TRBV29-1 and TRBJ1-1, is SAVISQKPSRDICQRGTSLTIQCQVDSQVTMMFWYRQQPGQSLTLIATANQGSEATYESGFVIDKFPISRPNLTFSTLTVSNMSPEDSSIYLCSVRQGDYTEAFFGQGTRLTVV.